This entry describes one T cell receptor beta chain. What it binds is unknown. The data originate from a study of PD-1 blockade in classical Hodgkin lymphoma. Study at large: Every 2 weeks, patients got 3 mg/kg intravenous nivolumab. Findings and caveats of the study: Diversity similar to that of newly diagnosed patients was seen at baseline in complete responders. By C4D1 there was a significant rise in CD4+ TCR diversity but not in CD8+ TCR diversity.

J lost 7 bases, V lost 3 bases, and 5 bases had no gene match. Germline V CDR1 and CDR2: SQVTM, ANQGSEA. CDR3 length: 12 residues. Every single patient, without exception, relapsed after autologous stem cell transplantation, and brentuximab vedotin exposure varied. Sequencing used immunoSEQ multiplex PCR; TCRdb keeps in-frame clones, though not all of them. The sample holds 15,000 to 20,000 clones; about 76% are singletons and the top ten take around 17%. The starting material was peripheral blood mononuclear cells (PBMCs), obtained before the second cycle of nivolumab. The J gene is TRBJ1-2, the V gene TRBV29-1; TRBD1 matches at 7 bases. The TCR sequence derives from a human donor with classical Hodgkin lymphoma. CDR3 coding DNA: TGCAGCGTTGAGAAGGGGGCGGGTGGCTACACCTTC. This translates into CSVEKGAGGYTF.